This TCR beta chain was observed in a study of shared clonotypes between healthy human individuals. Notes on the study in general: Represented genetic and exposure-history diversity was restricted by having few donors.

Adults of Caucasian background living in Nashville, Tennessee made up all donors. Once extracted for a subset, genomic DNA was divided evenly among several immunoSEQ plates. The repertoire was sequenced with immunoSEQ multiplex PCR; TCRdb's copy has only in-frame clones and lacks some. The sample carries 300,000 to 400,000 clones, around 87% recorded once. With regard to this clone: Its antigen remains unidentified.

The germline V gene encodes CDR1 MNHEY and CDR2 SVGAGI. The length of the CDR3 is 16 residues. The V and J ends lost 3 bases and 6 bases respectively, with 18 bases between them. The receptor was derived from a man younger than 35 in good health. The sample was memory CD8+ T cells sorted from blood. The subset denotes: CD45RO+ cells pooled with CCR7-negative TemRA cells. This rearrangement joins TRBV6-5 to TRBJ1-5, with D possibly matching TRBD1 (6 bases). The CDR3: CASSYGLPGAGQPQHF. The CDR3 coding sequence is TGTGCCAGCAGTTATGGTCTACCAGGGGCAGGTCAGCCCCAGCATTTT.